This TCR beta chain was recorded in a study of yellow fever vaccine responses in identical twins. V was trimmed by 0 bases and J by 7 bases, leaving 13 bases between them. This CDR3 spans 15 amino acids. Germline V gene lookup returns CDR1 LNHNV and CDR2 YYDKDF (reference sequence). TCRdb re-called the RT-PCR reads with MiXCR, one entry per CDR3 protein. The data show some 11,000 distinct CDR3 sequences, 65% to 80% seen once. This specimen was T cells from blood (PBMCs), unsorted or a sorted subset (not recorded which), taken before or after yellow fever vaccination (not recorded which). This sequence was found in a woman between 18 and 29 years old who received the yellow fever vaccine. The chain employs TRBV15 and TRBJ1-5; D might be TRBD1 (6 bases). Here the CDR3 reads CATSRDRGLGQPQHF. CDR3 in DNA: TGTGCCACCAGCAGAGATCGGGGGCTGGGGCAGCCCCAGCATTTT.